A single sample gave rise to the 9 T cell receptor beta chains below, sequenced in a study of T cell changes during pregnancy in multiple sclerosis. Generated by immunoSEQ multiplex PCR, the TCRdb table keeps only in-frame clones and is missing some. The sample has tens of thousands of clones, approximately 91% seen once. The sample in question was CD4+ T cells from peripheral blood mononuclear cells, obtained in the third trimester of pregnancy. These receptors were collected from a female donor in good health, enrolled as a control in a pregnancy study.

The CDR3: CASSEPGQGFETQYF. In nucleotides, the CDR3 is TGTGCCAGCAGCGAACCGGGACAGGGGTTTGAGACCCAGTACTTC. The V call is TRBV5-8, the J call TRBJ2-5; TRBD1 agrees at 10 bases. Germline lookup yields CDR1 SGHTS and CDR2 YDEGEE. V was clipped by 4 bases and J by 5 bases; unmatched bases: 8. CDR3 length: 15 residues.

The chain uses TRBV6-5 and TRBJ2-2; perhaps TRBD1 as D (6 bases). Germline V lookup: CDR1 MNHEY, CDR2 SVGAGI. CDR3 length: 13 residues. V was trimmed by 8 bases and J by 6 bases, leaving 13 bases between them. The CDR3 loop reads CASETGTPGELFF. In nucleotides, the CDR3 is TGTGCCAGCGAAACAGGGACCCCCGGGGAGCTGTTTTTT.

CDR3 sequence (DNA): TGTGCCAGTGGAAGGGGCATGGTTGCCTACGAGCAGTACTTC. Amino acid sequence: CASGRGMVAYEQYF. The chain employs TRBV11-2 and TRBJ2-7; D may be TRBD1 (5 bases). The CDR3 spans 14 residues. The ends were cut back, 9 bases at V and 2 bases at J, with 17 bases in the middle. The germline V gene encodes CDR1 SGHAT and CDR2 FQNNGV.

The V call is TRBV6-5, the J call TRBJ2-7; D is uncertain. The CDR3 spans 15 residues. The germline gives CDR1 MNHEY, CDR2 SVGAGI. V lost 6 bases to trimming and J lost 3 bases, with 18 bases between them. CDR3 coding DNA: TGTGCCAGCAGCCCCAGGCGAACAGATCGCTACGAGCAGTACTTC. Amino acid sequence: CASSPRRTDRYEQYF.

This clone was seen only once. The chain recombines TRBV6-5 with TRBJ1-1; 7 positions match TRBD1. The V gene's germline CDR1 is MNHEY and CDR2 SVGAGI. This CDR3 is built from 15 residues. V lost 2 bases, J lost 1 base, and 4 bases stayed unmatched. DNA for the CDR3: TGTGCCAGCAGTTACCTAGGGACAGAGAACACTGAAGCTTTCTTT. Translating it yields CASSYLGTENTEAFF.

Notes on this clone: Relative to the germline gene, one junction end is altered; a read error may explain this. The chain employs TRBV7-7 and TRBJ2-7; no definite D call. The CDR3 covers 14 residues. Germline CDR1 is SSHAT and CDR2 is FNYEAQ (reference sequence). The CDR3, as DNA: TGTGCTAGCAGCTTAGCCATTTCTAGTCGCGAGCAGTACTTC. It specifies CASSLAISSREQYF. Complete variable domain (other parts from reference TRBV7-7 and TRBJ2-7): GAGVSQSPRYKVTKRGQDVTLRCDPISSHATLYWYQQALGQGPEFLTYFNYEAQPDKSGLPSDRFSAERPEGSISTLTIQRTEQRDSAMYRCASSLAISSREQYFGPGTRLTVT.

As concerns this clone: The junction differs from germline at one of its ends, possibly a read error. This sequence joins TRBV7-7 and TRBJ2-3; tentatively, D is TRBD1 (6 bases). CDR1 is SSHAT, CDR2 FNYEAQ, per germline (reference sequence). The CDR3 runs 13 residues. CDR3 nucleotides: TGTGCTAGCAGCCCAGGGGTTGGAGATACGCAGTATTTT. Protein product: CASSPGVGDTQYF.

V and J are TRBV9 and TRBJ2-1; TRBD1 matches 7 bases. Germline-derived CDR1 and CDR2 are SGDLS and YYNGEE. There are 15 residues in the CDR3. The V and J ends lost 4 bases and 6 bases, in that order; junction bases with no gene match: 10. The CDR3 here is CASSQMTGSFNEQFF. CDR3 DNA sequence: TGTGCCAGCAGCCAGATGACAGGGTCTTTCAATGAGCAGTTCTTC.

The chain has TRBV7-9 and TRBJ1-6; TRBD1 matches at 8 bases. Per the germline V gene, CDR1 is SEHNR and CDR2 is FQNEAQ (reference sequence). The CDR3 is 14 residues long. The trim removed 6 bases at V and 10 bases at J, leaving 8 bases unmatched. The CDR3 protein is CASRPQGAGSPLHF. The DNA of the CDR3 is TGTGCCAGCAGACCTCAGGGGGCCGGGTCACCCCTCCACTTT.